This TCR beta chain was profiled in a study of blood T cell repertoires in COVID-19. On the study more broadly: Samples representing acute and convalescent COVID-19 were sourced from the United States, Italy and Spain. T cells, B-cell-depleted T cells, or PBMCs supplied cDNA or gDNA.

The CDR3 loop spans 16 amino acids. Trimming pared 0 bases from V and 2 bases from J, leaving 14 bases between. The germline V gene has CDR1 SGDLS and CDR2 YYNGEE. Original handling: Estimated nucleated cell counts came from reference gene primer amplification. Sequencing used immunoSEQ multiplex PCR; TCRdb keeps in-frame clones, though not all of them. V and J calls and clone size are as listed in that table; D and trimming were resolved from the DNA. Counted here are 40,000 or so clones, just over 85% occurring once; the ten biggest clones make up about 5.5%. This clonotype was obtained from a man between 35 and 55 years old with active COVID-19. Source material: peripheral blood. The J gene is TRBJ2-5, the V gene TRBV9, with no clear D. The CDR3 nucleotides read TGTGCCAGCAGCGTAGACTATCGGTGGTGGCAAGAGACCCAGTACTTC. Translating gives CASSVDYRWWQETQYF.